The entry below gives a single T cell receptor (beta chain) sequence along with its context. The record originates from a study of blood T cell repertoires in COVID-19. Study overall: COVID-19 samples from acute and convalescent phases originated in the United States, Italy and Spain. PBMCs, B-cell-depleted T cells, or T cells were the source of the cDNA or gDNA that made up the material.

The data were produced by immunoSEQ multiplex PCR, yet TCRdb's version contains in-frame clones alone and is incomplete. The sample includes some 240,000 clones, 92% of them seen just once. The CDR3 consists of 17 residues. In germline, CDR1 is SGDLS, CDR2 YYNGEE. Deletions cut 1 base from V and 6 bases from J, with 21 bases between. Sequenced material: peripheral blood. The chain is built from TRBV9 and TRBJ2-3, with D perhaps matching TRBD2 (5 bases). The clonotype was recovered from a man aged 55 to 69 with COVID-19, enrolled during active disease. In DNA form, the CDR3 reads TGTGCCAGCAGCGTAAGTCGGTGGGAGAGGGCAGGCGATACGCAGTATTTT. Translated, it gives CASSVSRWERAGDTQYF.